This T cell receptor beta chain was profiled in a study of T cell responses to AZD1222 COVID-19 vaccine. Clones were sequenced by immunoSEQ multiplex PCR, and TCRdb holds only the in-frame ones, with some missing. Of about 86,000 clones listed, about 88% were seen once; the top ten hold around 3%. Trimming removed 2 bases from V and 7 bases from J, with 9 bases in between. The CDR3 has 13 amino acids. Study results and caveats: Only a handful of AZD1222 recipients, roughly 6 in all, had baseline seropositivity.

Turning to this clone: Its cognate antigen is unknown.

The clonotype originates from an adult in good health. This sequence joins TRBV12-3 or TRBV12-4 and TRBJ2-1; D ambiguous. The input for sequencing was peripheral blood, taken on day 0 of AZD1222 vaccination. This CDR3 is CASSLRSLNEQFF. The CDR3 DNA sequence: TGTGCCAGCAGTTTAAGATCGTTAAATGAGCAGTTCTTC.